This TCR beta chain was observed in a study of blood T cell repertoires in COVID-19. Study background: Spain, Italy and the United States supplied samples that represented acute and convalescent COVID-19.

In this sample, this clone turned up a few times. CDR3 length equals 13 residues. CDR1 and CDR2 from the germline V gene are MNHEY and SVGAGI. V shed 10 bases and J shed 3 bases, with 13 bases lying between them. Per the original methods: Amplification of reference gene primers was used by the study to estimate nucleated cell counts. This table comes from immunoSEQ multiplex PCR, and its TCRdb copy is limited to in-frame clones, with some not included. That table gives V, J and clone size, and the DNA gave D and trimming. The repertoire holds some 200,000 clones, roughly four fifths seen once, with roughly 14% in the top ten.

The TCR was taken from a young man with active or convalescent COVID-19. Sequencing input: peripheral blood. V and J are TRBV6-5 and TRBJ2-1; TRBD2 is a possible D gene (6 bases). The CDR3 protein is CATQGGHYNEQFF. DNA for the CDR3: TGTGCCACCCAGGGAGGTCACTACAATGAGCAGTTCTTC.